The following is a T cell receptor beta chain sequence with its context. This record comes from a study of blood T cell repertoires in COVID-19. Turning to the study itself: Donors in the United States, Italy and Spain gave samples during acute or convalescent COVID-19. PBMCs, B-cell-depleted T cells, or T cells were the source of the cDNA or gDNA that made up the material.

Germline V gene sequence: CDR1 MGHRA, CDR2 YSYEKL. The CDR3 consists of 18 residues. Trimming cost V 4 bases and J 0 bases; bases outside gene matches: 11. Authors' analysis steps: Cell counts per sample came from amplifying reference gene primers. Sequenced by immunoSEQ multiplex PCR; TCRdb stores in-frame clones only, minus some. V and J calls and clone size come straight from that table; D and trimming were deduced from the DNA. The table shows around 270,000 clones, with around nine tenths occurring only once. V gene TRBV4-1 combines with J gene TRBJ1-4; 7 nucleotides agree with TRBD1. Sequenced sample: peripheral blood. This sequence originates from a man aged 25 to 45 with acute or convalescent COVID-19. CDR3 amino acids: CASSPGSGQTSTNEKLFF. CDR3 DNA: TGCGCCAGCAGCCCCGGCTCGGGACAGACCTCAACTAATGAAAAACTGTTTTTT.